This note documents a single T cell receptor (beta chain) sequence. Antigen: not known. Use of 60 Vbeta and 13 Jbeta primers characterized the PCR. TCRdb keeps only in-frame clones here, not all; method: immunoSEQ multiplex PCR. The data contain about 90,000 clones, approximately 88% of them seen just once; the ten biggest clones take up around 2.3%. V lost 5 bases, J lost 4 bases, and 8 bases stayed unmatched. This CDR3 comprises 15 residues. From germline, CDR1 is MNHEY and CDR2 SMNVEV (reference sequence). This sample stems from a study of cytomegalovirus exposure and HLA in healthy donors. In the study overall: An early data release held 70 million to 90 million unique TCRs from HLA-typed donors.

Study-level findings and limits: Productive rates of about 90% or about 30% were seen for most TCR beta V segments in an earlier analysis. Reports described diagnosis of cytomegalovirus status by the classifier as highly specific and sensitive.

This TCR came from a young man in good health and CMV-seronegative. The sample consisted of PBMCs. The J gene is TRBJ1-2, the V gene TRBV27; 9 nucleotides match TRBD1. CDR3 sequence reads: CASSPGQGIVYGYTF. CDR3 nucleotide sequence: TGTGCCAGCAGTCCCGGACAGGGGATCGTCTATGGCTACACCTTC.